This is a list of T cell receptor beta chains from one sample in a study of shared clonotypes between healthy human individuals. Profiled with immunoSEQ multiplex PCR; TCRdb holds only in-frame clones, not every one. The table lists about 2 million clones, just under 95% of them singletons. Sequencing was done on a sample of naive CD8+ T cells sorted from blood. The receptors come from a man aged 18-30 years in good health. Both conserved end residues are trimmed from each CDR3. The order of the fields is CDR3 protein, V gene, J gene.

cdr3_aa: ASSYRGVHTEAF; v_call: TRBV6-6; j_call: TRBJ1-1
cdr3_aa: ASSLAGHGYT; v_call: TRBV7-2; j_call: TRBJ1-2
cdr3_aa: ASSSTSELAEIEQY; v_call: TRBV6-5; j_call: TRBJ2-7
cdr3_aa: ASSDPGLAGYNEQF; v_call: TRBV25-1; j_call: TRBJ2-1
cdr3_aa: ASRDGTYEQY; v_call: TRBV19; j_call: TRBJ2-7
cdr3_aa: ASIGQGEYNKQF; v_call: TRBV2; j_call: TRBJ2-1
cdr3_aa: ASSLRDEAF; v_call: TRBV28; j_call: TRBJ1-1
cdr3_aa: ASSQKQGWLEKLF; v_call: TRBV6-1; j_call: TRBJ1-4
cdr3_aa: ASSEKRQGNNSPLH; v_call: TRBV10-1; j_call: TRBJ1-6
cdr3_aa: ASSLALAGEQF; v_call: TRBV5-6; j_call: TRBJ2-1
cdr3_aa: ASSSGLRGYFNEQF; v_call: TRBV5-6; j_call: TRBJ2-1
cdr3_aa: ASSSDRGEESYEQY; v_call: TRBV5-6; j_call: TRBJ2-7
cdr3_aa: ASSFRGLAEAF; v_call: TRBV28; j_call: TRBJ1-1
cdr3_aa: ASSLWPGAADTQY; v_call: TRBV28; j_call: TRBJ2-3
cdr3_aa: ASSYLSRDGVYEQY; v_call: TRBV6-5; j_call: TRBJ2-7
cdr3_aa: ASSLATGRLHEQY; v_call: TRBV7-9; j_call: TRBJ2-7
cdr3_aa: ASSLGQGITEAF; v_call: TRBV5-1; j_call: TRBJ1-1
cdr3_aa: ASSQEGPGVMQY; v_call: TRBV4-1; j_call: TRBJ2-5
cdr3_aa: ASSFDRGPTSPLH; v_call: TRBV28; j_call: TRBJ1-6
cdr3_aa: ASSLAGRRPSYEQY; v_call: TRBV7-9; j_call: TRBJ2-7
cdr3_aa: ASSLAPNEKLF; v_call: TRBV5-1; j_call: TRBJ1-4
cdr3_aa: ASSLGSGPAYEQY; v_call: TRBV5-1; j_call: TRBJ2-7
cdr3_aa: ASSVGGLAGERDEQF; v_call: TRBV9; j_call: TRBJ2-1
cdr3_aa: ASSWTSGGADGEQF; v_call: TRBV4-1; j_call: TRBJ2-1
cdr3_aa: ASSYGGSYNEQF; v_call: TRBV27; j_call: TRBJ2-1
cdr3_aa: ARDAGTANTEAF; v_call: TRBV2; j_call: TRBJ1-1
cdr3_aa: ASSPPANREWDQETQY; v_call: TRBV7-8; j_call: TRBJ2-5
cdr3_aa: ASSLVGQGTLSYNEQF; v_call: TRBV5-6; j_call: TRBJ2-1
cdr3_aa: ASLGQGGTEAF; v_call: TRBV10-2; j_call: TRBJ1-1
cdr3_aa: ASGQAASDGYT; v_call: TRBV28; j_call: TRBJ1-2
cdr3_aa: ASSFEPSRPSYEQY; v_call: TRBV7-8; j_call: TRBJ2-7
cdr3_aa: ASSSNMGEKLF; v_call: TRBV13; j_call: TRBJ1-4
cdr3_aa: ASSTATGASNEKLF; v_call: TRBV5-6; j_call: TRBJ1-4
cdr3_aa: ASGGRLRYEQY; v_call: TRBV28; j_call: TRBJ2-7
cdr3_aa: ASSDLTGVGTDTQY; v_call: TRBV6-1; j_call: TRBJ2-3
cdr3_aa: ASSVSADYEQY; v_call: TRBV9; j_call: TRBJ2-7
cdr3_aa: ASSSFRGEETQY; v_call: TRBV6-6; j_call: TRBJ2-5
cdr3_aa: ASSFLGLAGGNYNEQF; v_call: TRBV27; j_call: TRBJ2-1
cdr3_aa: ASSRRTGQAAGELF; v_call: TRBV5-1; j_call: TRBJ2-2
cdr3_aa: ASSLISETGLDYEQY; v_call: TRBV5-1; j_call: TRBJ2-7
cdr3_aa: ASSHPGGGAYEQF; v_call: TRBV4-1; j_call: TRBJ2-1
cdr3_aa: ASSVGQGYWDNEQF; v_call: TRBV9; j_call: TRBJ2-1
cdr3_aa: ASSPDSYEQY; v_call: TRBV28; j_call: TRBJ2-7
cdr3_aa: ASSSSLSYEQY; v_call: TRBV7-9; j_call: TRBJ2-7
cdr3_aa: ASSPGQTYEQY; v_call: TRBV10-1; j_call: TRBJ2-7
cdr3_aa: ASSLWQEAYEQY; v_call: TRBV7-8; j_call: TRBJ2-7
cdr3_aa: ASSSDIGDTQY; v_call: TRBV4-3; j_call: TRBJ2-3
cdr3_aa: ASSLVVGSFYEQY; v_call: TRBV5-1; j_call: TRBJ2-7
cdr3_aa: ASSQDQPGAELGEKLF; v_call: TRBV4-3; j_call: TRBJ1-4
cdr3_aa: ASSPVGPPGGAPDTQY; v_call: TRBV18; j_call: TRBJ2-3
cdr3_aa: SVEYSRGLGETQY; v_call: TRBV29-1; j_call: TRBJ2-5
cdr3_aa: ASSSEDRVAGALH; v_call: TRBV7-9; j_call: TRBJ1-6